This T cell receptor beta chain emerged from a study of T cell changes during pregnancy in multiple sclerosis. The V segment lost 5 bases and the J segment 4 bases; nucleotides outside the gene matches: 5. The CDR3 is 15 amino acids. The germline gives CDR1 MNHNS, CDR2 SASEGT. TCRdb keeps only in-frame clones here, not all; method: immunoSEQ multiplex PCR. The data hold approximately 25,000 clones, with around nine tenths observed a single time. The receptor was derived from a female donor in good health, enrolled as a control in a pregnancy study. Sequencing used CD8+ T cells from peripheral blood mononuclear cells, obtained in the first trimester of pregnancy. The rearrangement uses TRBV6-1 and TRBJ2-5, with 12 bases matching TRBD2. CDR3 nucleotide sequence: TGTGCCAGCAGTCCACTAGCGGGAGGTAGAGAGACCCAGTACTTC. It specifies CASSPLAGGRETQYF.